A single sample gave rise to the 32 T cell receptor beta chains below, sequenced in a study of shared clonotypes between healthy human individuals. This table comes from immunoSEQ multiplex PCR, and its TCRdb copy is limited to in-frame clones, with some not included. The sample carries fewer than 650,000 clones, 70% to 80% recorded once. Sequenced material: PBMCs. The receptor source for this set is a woman aged 40 to 50 in good health. Some clones in this sample may be carry-over from other donors' samples.

This clone was seen only a few times. The V and J genes are TRBV19 and TRBJ2-5; 8 nucleotides match TRBD1. Per germline, CDR1 LNHDA and CDR2 SQIVND (reference sequence). Losses at the gene ends were 4 bases for V and 9 bases for J; bases not matched to a gene: 10. There are 14 residues in the CDR3. The CDR3 reads CASSTRIRDRPQYF. As DNA, the CDR3 is TGTGCCAGTAGTACTCGCATCCGGGACAGGCCCCAGTACTTC.

CDR3 amino acids: CASNRLKGQSYEQYF. The DNA of the CDR3 is TGTGCCAGCAACCGTCTAAAGGGACAGAGCTACGAGCAGTACTTC. The chain carries TRBV28 and TRBJ2-7, with 7 nucleotides matching TRBD1. CDR3 length: 15 amino acids. V shed 7 bases and J 3 bases; nucleotides not matched to a gene: 12. Germline CDR1 MDHEN, CDR2 SYDVKM.

The chain uses TRBV15 and TRBJ1-1; a possible D gene is TRBD1 (6 bases). This CDR3 has 15 amino acids. Germline assignment: CDR1 LNHNV and CDR2 YYDKDF (reference sequence). The ends were cut back, 0 bases at V and 6 bases at J, with 14 bases in the middle. The CDR3 here is CATSRERGGRAEAFF. The CDR3 bases are TGTGCCACCAGCAGAGAGCGAGGGGGTAGGGCTGAAGCTTTCTTT. The full variable domain, completed using reference TRBV15 and TRBJ1-1, is DAMVIQNPRYQVTQFGKPVTLSCSQTLNHNVMYWYQQKSSQAPKLLFHYYDKDFNNEADTPDNFQSRRPNTSFCFLDIRSPGLGDTAMYLCATSRERGGRAEAFFGQGTRLTVV.

This rearrangement joins TRBV5-5 to TRBJ1-5; the D gene is possibly TRBD1 (5 bases). CDR3 length: 15 residues. Germline V gene data show CDR1 as SGHKS and CDR2 as YYEKEE (reference sequence). Trimming stripped 0 bases from V and 4 bases from J, with 11 bases between. CDR3 sequence (DNA): TGTGCCAGCAGCTTGGCGGTGGGGGGGAATCAGCCCCAGCATTTT. Translation: CASSLAVGGNQPQHF.

J is TRBJ2-7 and V is TRBV10-3; D gene unclear. The length of the CDR3 is 18 residues. The V end lost 4 bases, the J end lost 2 bases, and 24 bases lay between the germline ends. Germline CDR1 ENHRY, CDR2 SYGVKD. The CDR3 spells CAISAPHGLEPYPYEQYF. In DNA, the CDR3 is TGTGCCATCAGTGCTCCGCACGGATTGGAACCTTACCCCTACGAGCAGTACTTC.

The genes are TRBV7-2 and TRBJ1-6; D is ambiguous. V shed 2 bases and J shed 9 bases, with 5 bases lying between them. Germline V gene lookup returns CDR1 SGHTA and CDR2 FQGNSA. The CDR3 consists of 12 residues. The CDR3 reads CASSLPFSPLHF. CDR3 nucleotides: TGTGCCAGCAGCTTACCGTTTTCACCCCTCCACTTT.

The V call is TRBV9, the J call TRBJ1-2; no firm D call. CDR1 is SGDLS and CDR2 is YYNGEE in the germline V gene. The germline V and J ends were trimmed by 0 bases and 1 base, with 16 bases remaining between them. CDR3 length equals 17 residues. CDR3 DNA: TGTGCCAGCAGCGTAGGTGCAGGCCGCCTTCTTAACTATGGCTACACCTTC. Translated, it gives CASSVGAGRLLNYGYTF. The whole variable domain, remainder taken from reference TRBV9 and TRBJ1-2, is DSGVTQTPKHLITATGQRVTLRCSPRSGDLSVYWYQQSLDQGLQFLIQYYNGEERAKGNILERFSAQQFPDLHSELNLSSLELGDSALYFCASSVGAGRLLNYGYTFGSGTRLTVV.

In the case of this clone: Its ends do not fully match the called genes, so a read error is possible. The genes are TRBV6-4 and TRBJ2-7, with 10 nucleotides matching TRBD2. Germline-derived CDR1 and CDR2 are MRHNA and SNTAGT. This CDR3 comprises 18 residues. CDR3 DNA sequence: TGTGCCAGCAGTTGGTTGAGGGCCTCTAGCGGGAGCCCCTCCCAATCAGACTTC. Translating it yields CASSWLRASSGSPSQSDF.

The CDR3 DNA reads as TGTGCCAGCAGTTACGAGGGTCCTGGGGGGGATACGCAGTATTTT. Translating gives CASSYEGPGGDTQYF. The chain joins TRBV6-5 to TRBJ2-3; a weak D match, TRBD2 (6 bases). V was clipped by 2 bases and J by 6 bases, with 15 bases between them. The CDR3 is 15 residues long. Germline V gives CDR1 MNHEY, CDR2 SVGAGI.

The rearrangement joins TRBV6-6 to TRBJ2-3; perhaps TRBD2 as D (6 bases). Trimming removed 7 bases from V and 6 bases from J, with 23 bases in between. The CDR3 runs 16 residues. Germline-derived CDR1 and CDR2 are MNHNY and SVGAGI (reference sequence). The CDR3 loop reads CASNHRDLGFLDTQYF. CDR3 DNA sequence: TGTGCCAGCAACCACCGGGACTTGGGTTTTTTGGATACGCAGTATTTT.

This rearrangement joins TRBV7-2 to TRBJ2-1, with 9 bases aligning to TRBD2. The CDR3 sequence is 17 residues long. Germline CDR1 SGHTA, CDR2 FQGNSA. Losses at the gene ends were 1 base for V and 3 bases for J; bases not matched to a gene: 7. The DNA for the CDR3 is TGTGCCAGCAGCTTAGATTTAGCGGGAGTCAACTACAATGAGCAGTTCTTC. Translated: CASSLDLAGVNYNEQFF.

The chain employs TRBV19 and TRBJ1-2; D remains ambiguous. CDR3 length: 13 amino acids. Deletions cut 6 bases from V and 4 bases from J, with 12 bases between. Looked up from germline, CDR1 is LNHDA and CDR2 is SQIVND (reference sequence). The CDR3 here is CASSPTVFYGYTF. The CDR3 DNA sequence: TGTGCCAGTAGCCCTACAGTATTCTATGGCTACACCTTC.

The chain uses TRBV28 and TRBJ2-7, with D unclear. The V and J ends lost 5 bases and 2 bases respectively, with 10 bases between them. Per germline, CDR1 MDHEN and CDR2 SYDVKM. The CDR3 totals 13 residues. CDR3 sequence reads: CASSRPNPYEQYF. The CDR3 DNA is TGTGCCAGCAGTCGACCAAACCCCTACGAGCAGTACTTC.

This clone was counted only a few times. This chain connects TRBV4-3 to TRBJ2-1, with TRBD2 matching over 8 bases. V dropped 4 bases and J dropped 5; count of bases not matched to a gene: 7. Germline CDR1 and CDR2: LGHNA and YSLEER. The CDR3 is 15 amino acids. CDR3 protein: CASSPGTGGNNEQFF. The CDR3 DNA reads TGCGCCAGCAGCCCAGGGACGGGAGGGAACAATGAGCAGTTCTTC.

V and J are TRBV10-1 and TRBJ2-7; D not resolved. V dropped 3 bases and J dropped 4 bases, with 7 bases sitting between them. CDR3 size: 12 residues. Germline values: CDR1 WNHNN, CDR2 SYGVQD (reference sequence). CDR3 nucleotides: TGCGCCAGCAGTGACCGACGGTACGAGCAGTACTTC. Translation: CASSDRRYEQYF.

The V gene is TRBV29-1, the J gene TRBJ1-1, with D perhaps matching TRBD1 (5 bases). The CDR3 covers 10 residues. The germline V gene has CDR1 SQVTM and CDR2 ANQGSEA. The CDR3 DNA is TGCAGTGGGGCAAACACTGAAGCTTTCTTT. Translation: CSGANTEAFF.

As to this clone: Other DNA sequences within the sample encode an identical CDR3. The chain has TRBV30 and TRBJ1-2; D gene unclear. This CDR3 has 11 residues. The germline V and J ends were trimmed by 2 bases and 8 bases, with 9 bases remaining between them. Germline loops: CDR1 GTSNPN, CDR2 SVGIG (reference sequence). CDR3 region: CAWSPGGGYTF. The CDR3 DNA is TGTGCCTGGAGTCCCGGAGGGGGCTACACCTTC.

The rearrangement joins TRBV20-1 to TRBJ1-4; D ambiguous. The CDR3 is 11 amino acids. Looked up from germline, CDR1 is DFQATT and CDR2 is SNEGSKA (reference sequence). In DNA, the CDR3 is TGCAGCACGGGAGCTAATGAAAAACTGTTTTTT. Its translation is CSTGANEKLFF.

The chain recombines TRBV30 with TRBJ1-2; weak D call: TRBD1 (5 bases). Germline CDR1 reads GTSNPN; CDR2 reads SVGIG (reference sequence). The CDR3 is made up of 14 amino acids. The V end lost 3 bases, the J end lost 4 bases, and 15 bases lay between the germline ends. The CDR3 spells CAWRETGTPYGYTF. CDR3 coding DNA: TGTGCCTGGAGGGAGACCGGGACCCCCTATGGCTACACCTTC.

A remark on this clone: Distinct nucleotide sequences in the sample also encode this CDR3. The chain couples TRBV7-3 to TRBJ2-5; 7 bases map to TRBD1. The CDR3 is 13 residues long. CDR1 SGHTA and CDR2 FQGTGA come from the germline V gene. J was trimmed by 4 bases and V by 3 bases; bases with no gene match: 2. Written as DNA, the CDR3 is TGTGCCAGCAGCTTCAACAGGGGAGAGACCCAGTACTTC. Its protein product is CASSFNRGETQYF.

The chain uses TRBV10-3 and TRBJ1-1; D is unclear. In germline, CDR1 is ENHRY, CDR2 SYGVKD. Trimming left V 0 bases short and J 5 bases short, with 10 bases between. The CDR3 loop spans 14 amino acids. The CDR3 region is CAISESRAETEAFF. The CDR3 DNA reads TGTGCCATCAGTGAGTCTAGGGCAGAGACTGAAGCTTTCTTT.

The chain uses TRBV2 and TRBJ2-5, with TRBD1 as a possible D gene (7 bases). The CDR3 covers 13 residues. Germline V CDR1 and CDR2: SNHLY, FYNNEI. Trimming left V 7 bases short and J 4 bases short, with 13 bases between. For the CDR3, the DNA is TGTGCCAGCATGCGGGACAGAGGAGAGACCCAGTACTTC. This gives the protein CASMRDRGETQYF.

The rearrangement links TRBV28 to TRBJ2-1, with 9 bases fitting TRBD2. The CDR3 has 12 residues. The ends lost 4 bases at V and 9 bases at J; junction bases unmatched: 1. Per germline, CDR1 MDHEN and CDR2 SYDVKM. The CDR3 reads CASSSLAGEQFF. In nucleotides, the CDR3 is TGTGCCAGCAGTTCACTAGCGGGTGAGCAGTTCTTC.

Comment on this clone: One end of the junction varies from germline; a read error may be responsible. The chain carries TRBV7-2 and TRBJ2-7; D is possibly TRBD1 or TRBD2 (8 bases each). Germline CDR1 is SGHTA and CDR2 is FQGNSA. The CDR3 sequence is 18 residues long. The chain's CDR3 is CASSQGAGGLLRRYEPHF. DNA for the CDR3: TGTGCCAGCAGCCAGGGGGCGGGAGGACTACTACGACGCTACGAGCCCCACTTC.

This chain uses TRBV21-1 with TRBJ1-4. TRBV21-1 represents a pseudogene. This CDR3 region has 15 residues. In DNA, the CDR3 is TGTGCCAGCAGCTTCATAGGTGGATGCGCTGAAAAACTGTTTTTT. This encodes CASSFIGGCAEKLFF.

The genes are TRBV5-5 and TRBJ1-3; TRBD1 matches 9 bases. CDR3 length: 16 amino acids. Germline V lookup: CDR1 SGHKS, CDR2 YYEKEE (reference sequence). V was clipped by 0 bases and J by 0 bases; unmatched bases: 1. The CDR3 DNA reads as TGTGCCAGCAGCTTGGACAGGGGGCTCTCTGGAAACACCATATATTTT. Its protein is CASSLDRGLSGNTIYF.

J is TRBJ2-1 and V is TRBV29-1, with 10 positions matching TRBD2. The CDR3 has 14 residues. J gave up 6 bases and V 3 bases, and 5 bases lay outside the gene matches. In germline, CDR1 is SQVTM, CDR2 ANQGSEA. The CDR3 is CSVDTSGVINEQFF. The CDR3 DNA sequence: TGCAGCGTTGATACTAGCGGGGTAATCAATGAGCAGTTCTTC.

The chain carries TRBV5-5 and TRBJ2-1, with D maybe TRBD2 (5 bases). Germline assignment: CDR1 SGHKS and CDR2 YYEKEE (reference sequence). Trimming pared 1 base from V and 2 bases from J, leaving 10 bases between. The CDR3 is 15 residues long. CDR3 DNA: TGTGCCAGCAGCTTGCGAGGGTCCCCCTACAATGAGCAGTTCTTC. Its protein product is CASSLRGSPYNEQFF.

This clone was observed a single time. V usage is TRBV7-3 and J usage is TRBJ2-5; 8 positions match TRBD1. The J segment lost 1 base and the V segment lost 5 bases, leaving 9 bases of the junction unmatched. This CDR3 has 16 amino acids. Germline CDR1 SGHTA, CDR2 FQGTGA. The CDR3 DNA reads TGTGCCAGCAGCCCTTCCGCCGGACAGGGCCAAGAGACCCAGTACTTC. Translating gives CASSPSAGQGQETQYF.

This clone appeared a few times. The chain recombines TRBV6-1 with TRBJ2-1, with D possibly matching TRBD2 (5 bases). Germline CDR1 reads MNHNS; CDR2 reads SASEGT. Deletions cut 5 bases from V and 13 bases from J, with 12 bases between. The CDR3 covers 11 residues. Here the CDR3 DNA reads TGTGCCAGCAGTTACGGAGGCTCACAGTTCTTC. It is translated as CASSYGGSQFF.

The chain couples TRBV10-3 to TRBJ1-4; 8 bases are a match to TRBD1. J gave up 8 bases and V 3 bases, and 5 bases lay outside the gene matches. Looked up from germline, CDR1 is ENHRY and CDR2 is SYGVKD. The CDR3 has 14 amino acids. CDR3 nucleotide sequence: TGTGCCATCAGTGAAGGGACAGGAGGGGAAAAACTGTTTTTT. This encodes CAISEGTGGEKLFF.

The chain employs TRBV7-3 and TRBJ2-2; D is perhaps TRBD1 (5 bases). Germline V gene data show CDR1 as SGHTA and CDR2 as FQGTGA. This CDR3 spans 15 amino acids. V was clipped by 2 bases and J by 7 bases, with 14 bases between them. The CDR3 here is CASSLASGQSGELFF. CDR3 nucleotide sequence: TGTGCCAGCAGCTTAGCGTCAGGGCAGAGCGGGGAGCTGTTTTTT.